Shown below are 25 T cell receptor beta chains from a single sample sequenced in a study of graft-versus-host responses after intestinal transplantation. Their antigens remain unidentified. Here immunoSEQ multiplex PCR was the method, and the copy in TCRdb shows in-frame clones only, minus some. Of 90,000 to 150,000 clones in the sample, 90% to 95% are singletons; the top ten hold roughly 3.5%. The specimen was unstimulated CD8+ T cells sorted from spleen or lymph node cells, collected before intestinal transplant. These TCRs come from a human donor who received an intestinal transplant.

The V and J genes are TRBV28 and TRBJ2-3; D possibly uses TRBD1 or TRBD2 (5 bases each). The CDR3 sequence is 15 residues long. Germline V gene data show CDR1 as MDHEN and CDR2 as SYDVKM. Trimming left V 3 bases short and J 0 bases short, with 10 bases between. The CDR3 loop is CASSLGVKSTDTQYF. CDR3 sequence (DNA): TGTGCCAGCAGTTTGGGGGTTAAGAGCACAGATACGCAGTATTTT.

This chain connects TRBV4-1 to TRBJ1-1, with 12 bases identical to TRBD1. With 4 bases clipped from V and 1 base from J, the junction kept 4 bases outside the gene matches. The CDR3 runs 16 residues. The germline V gene encodes CDR1 MGHRA and CDR2 YSYEKL. The CDR3 loop reads CASSPGTGGANTEAFF. CDR3 sequence (DNA): TGCGCCAGCAGCCCCGGGACAGGGGGCGCGAACACTGAAGCTTTCTTT.

The CDR3 reads CASSHETVISTDTQYF. For the CDR3, the DNA is TGCGCCAGCAGCCATGAGACAGTAATAAGCACAGATACGCAGTATTTT. The V and J genes are TRBV4-1 and TRBJ2-3, with TRBD1 as a possible D gene (5 bases). CDR3 length equals 16 residues. V shed 3 bases and J shed 0 bases, with 13 bases lying between them. The germline gives CDR1 MGHRA, CDR2 YSYEKL.

This sequence joins TRBV27 and TRBJ2-5; D possibly uses TRBD1 or TRBD2 (5 bases each). The CDR3 extends over 15 amino acids. The germline V gene has CDR1 MNHEY and CDR2 SMNVEV (reference sequence). V lost 8 bases to trimming and J lost 7 bases, with 23 bases between them. Here the CDR3 DNA reads TGTGCCAGCGGGTACACCTTTACAGCGAGGGGGACCCAGTACTTC. Amino acid sequence: CASGYTFTARGTQYF.

The chain carries TRBV27 and TRBJ2-7; 9 bases agree with TRBD1. CDR1 and CDR2 (germline): MNHEY, SMNVEV (reference sequence). Unmatched junction bases numbered 2, after V lost 0 bases and J lost 2 bases. The CDR3 has 15 amino acids. DNA for the CDR3: TGTGCCAGCAGTTTATCGGGGACAGGGCCCTACGAGCAGTACTTC. Encoded protein: CASSLSGTGPYEQYF.

CDR3 residues: CASSVYPWGTGANVLTF. The CDR3, as DNA: TGTGCCAGCAGCGTATATCCCTGGGGGACTGGGGCCAACGTCCTGACTTTC. The J gene is TRBJ2-6, the V gene TRBV9; D tentatively reads TRBD1 or TRBD2 (5 bases each). The CDR3 is 17 residues long. Germline V gene sequence: CDR1 SGDLS, CDR2 YYNGEE. V shed 1 base and J shed 2 bases, with 13 bases lying between them.

This clone was counted once. The chain carries TRBV4-2 and TRBJ2-7; unclear D gene. The V gene's germline CDR1 is LGHNA and CDR2 YNFKEQ. V was shortened by 1 base and J by 6 bases, with 7 bases between the two germline ends. The CDR3 has 12 amino acids. The CDR3, as DNA: TGTGCCAGCAGCCAAGGGGCAGGCGAGCAGTACTTC. Its translation is CASSQGAGEQYF.

J is TRBJ2-7 and V is TRBV28, with a tentative D call TRBD1 (7 bases). Looked up from germline, CDR1 is MDHEN and CDR2 is SYDVKM. The CDR3 is made up of 14 amino acids. The ends were cut back, 7 bases at V and 6 bases at J, with 19 bases in the middle. The CDR3 sequence: CASTGGGWRGEQYF. The CDR3 DNA reads TGTGCCAGCACAGGGGGAGGCTGGCGGGGCGAGCAGTACTTC.

The chain is built from TRBV6-5 and TRBJ2-1; TRBD2 aligns across 14 bases. CDR3 length equals 15 residues. Unmatched junction bases numbered 5, after V lost 4 bases and J lost 9 bases. Germline lookup yields CDR1 MNHEY and CDR2 SVGAGI. CDR3 in amino acids: CASSLTSGRGREQFF. The CDR3 DNA sequence: TGTGCCAGCAGTTTGACTAGCGGGAGGGGGCGTGAGCAGTTCTTC.

The count of this clone is one. Other nucleotide sequences from this sample produce the same CDR3. V gene TRBV28 combines with J gene TRBJ2-7; D is possibly TRBD1 (5 bases). The germline V gene has CDR1 MDHEN and CDR2 SYDVKM. V lost 6 bases, J lost 1 base, and 13 bases lay in between. The CDR3 has 14 amino acids. Here the CDR3 reads CASSSDSFSYEQYF. CDR3 sequence (DNA): TGTGCCAGCAGCTCAGACAGTTTTTCCTACGAGCAGTACTTC.

The chain joins TRBV28 to TRBJ2-7; tentatively, D is TRBD2 (5 bases). V lost 2 bases to trimming and J lost 7 bases, with 9 bases between them. Per the germline V gene, CDR1 is MDHEN and CDR2 is SYDVKM. The CDR3 is 12 amino acids. In nucleotides, the CDR3 is TGTGCCAGCAGTTTAAATGGGAGAGAGCAGTACTTC. Its translation: CASSLNGREQYF.

For the CDR3, the DNA is TGTGCCAGCGCAGCAGGGATTAACACTGAAGCTTTCTTT. Translating it yields CASAAGINTEAFF. The V and J genes are TRBV28 and TRBJ1-1; D possibly corresponds to TRBD1 (5 bases). V gave up 8 bases and J gave up 2 bases, with 12 bases separating them. The CDR3 runs 13 residues. The germline V gene has CDR1 MDHEN and CDR2 SYDVKM.

Here the CDR3 reads CASSYSNGGRETQYF. The CDR3 nucleotides are TGTGCCAGCAGTTACTCGAACGGGGGGCGAGAGACCCAGTACTTC. The chain is built from TRBV6-5 and TRBJ2-5, with a tentative D call TRBD2 (7 bases). V was cut by 0 bases and J by 4 bases, with 12 bases left in between. The V gene's germline CDR1 is MNHEY and CDR2 SVGAGI. The CDR3 is 15 residues long.

This rearrangement joins TRBV6-5 to TRBJ1-5; no clear D. The V gene's germline CDR1 is MNHEY and CDR2 SVGAGI. The V end lost 6 bases, the J end lost 4 bases, and 10 bases lay between the germline ends. The CDR3 extends over 13 amino acids. CDR3 DNA: TGTGCCAGCAGGCTCGGGAGTAATCAGCCCCAGCATTTT. As protein: CASRLGSNQPQHF.

The CDR3 DNA reads TGTGCCAGCAGTGACTCGCCGGGAGGGGGAAATGAGCAGTTCTTC. Amino acid sequence: CASSDSPGGGNEQFF. The chain links TRBV6-4 to TRBJ2-1; TRBD2 aligns across 8 bases. There are 15 residues in the CDR3. J gave up 7 bases and V 0 bases, and 5 bases lay outside the gene matches. Germline loops: CDR1 MRHNA, CDR2 SNTAGT.

This chain joins TRBV13 and TRBJ2-5; D uncertain. Trimming stripped 5 bases from V and 6 bases from J, with 13 bases between. Germline lookup yields CDR1 PRHDT and CDR2 FYEKMQ (reference sequence). This CDR3 contains 13 residues. CDR3 nucleotide sequence: TGTGCCAGCAGCCCGGGCAGGATCCAGACCCAGTACTTC. Translating it yields CASSPGRIQTQYF.

This chain joins TRBV10-3 and TRBJ1-1; no definite D call. V lost 5 bases, J lost 2 bases, and 9 bases lay in between. This CDR3 comprises 13 residues. Germline V lookup: CDR1 ENHRY, CDR2 SYGVKD. The CDR3, as DNA: TGTGCCATCAGTTGGTTTATAAACACTGAAGCTTTCTTT. Amino acid sequence: CAISWFINTEAFF.

The rearrangement joins TRBV15 to TRBJ2-5; the D call may be TRBD1 or TRBD2 (5 bases each). The J call may be incorrect, as the DNA end agrees better with TRBJ2-7. CDR3 length equals 13 residues. CDR1 and CDR2 (germline): LNHNV, YYDKDF (reference sequence). The CDR3 region has the DNA TGTGCCACCAGCAGGGGACGGACCTACGAGCAGTACTTC. It specifies CATSRGRTYEQYF.

V is TRBV30 and J is TRBJ2-7; D may be TRBD1 (6 bases). The V gene's germline CDR1 is GTSNPN and CDR2 SVGIG (reference sequence). Trimming removed 2 bases at V and 3 bases at J, with 11 bases between. The CDR3 is made up of 13 amino acids. The CDR3 loop is CAWSRDTNYEQYF. CDR3 sequence (DNA): TGTGCCTGGAGTAGGGACACCAACTACGAGCAGTACTTC.

The rearrangement links TRBV9 to TRBJ2-7; 9 bases are a match to TRBD2. V shed 0 bases and J 1 base; nucleotides not matched to a gene: 2. CDR3 size: 15 residues. In germline, CDR1 is SGDLS, CDR2 YYNGEE. DNA for the CDR3: TGTGCCAGCAGCGTAGACCTAGCGGGATCCTACGAGCAGTACTTC. Translated: CASSVDLAGSYEQYF.

DNA of the CDR3: TGTGCCAGCTCACCTCGTCCGGGAGAAGTAGAGCAGTACTTC. The encoded protein is CASSPRPGEVEQYF. The V and J genes are TRBV18 and TRBJ2-7; tentatively, D is TRBD2 (6 bases). This CDR3 has 14 residues. The V gene lost 3 bases and the J gene lost 7 bases, with 16 bases spanning the gap. The V gene's germline CDR1 is KGHSH and CDR2 LQKENI.

This chain uses TRBV4-3 with TRBJ2-3; D call uncertain. CDR3 length: 15 amino acids. Germline V gene sequence: CDR1 LGHNA, CDR2 YSLEER. Trimming left V 0 bases short and J 6 bases short, with 13 bases between. The CDR3 is CASSQDEPVTDTQYF. CDR3 DNA: TGCGCCAGCAGCCAAGATGAGCCGGTTACGGATACGCAGTATTTT.

The chain couples TRBV28 to TRBJ2-1; 8 bases are a match to TRBD1. The CDR3 is 15 amino acids. Trimming took 5 bases from V and 7 from J; bases not matched to a gene: 10. CDR1 and CDR2 from the germline V gene are MDHEN and SYDVKM. The CDR3 spells CASSPTGTGANEQFF. DNA of the CDR3: TGTGCCAGCAGTCCGACCGGGACAGGCGCGAATGAGCAGTTCTTC.

The V call is TRBV6-5, the J call TRBJ1-1; D is unresolved. Trimming left V 4 bases short and J 2 bases short, with 5 bases between. The germline V gene encodes CDR1 MNHEY and CDR2 SVGAGI. The CDR3 has 12 amino acids. CDR3 sequence (DNA): TGTGCCAGCAGTTGGGGAAACACTGAAGCTTTCTTT. Its translation: CASSWGNTEAFF.

CDR3 amino acids: CASSPTGGFSTDTQYF. The CDR3 coding sequence is TGTGCCAGCTCACCAACAGGGGGCTTTAGCACAGATACGCAGTATTTT. This chain links TRBV18 with TRBJ2-3; TRBD1 aligns across 9 bases. From germline, CDR1 is KGHSH and CDR2 LQKENI. After removal of 2 bases from V and 0 bases from J, the junction contained 3 bases not matched to a gene. The CDR3 spans 16 residues. The full variable domain, with the rest looked up from reference TRBV18 and TRBJ2-3, is NAGVMQNPRHLVRRRGQEARLRCSPMKGHSHVYWYRQLPEEGLKFMVYLQKENIIDESGMPKERFSAEFPKEGPSILRIQQVVRGDSAAYFCASSPTGGFSTDTQYFGPGTRLTVL.